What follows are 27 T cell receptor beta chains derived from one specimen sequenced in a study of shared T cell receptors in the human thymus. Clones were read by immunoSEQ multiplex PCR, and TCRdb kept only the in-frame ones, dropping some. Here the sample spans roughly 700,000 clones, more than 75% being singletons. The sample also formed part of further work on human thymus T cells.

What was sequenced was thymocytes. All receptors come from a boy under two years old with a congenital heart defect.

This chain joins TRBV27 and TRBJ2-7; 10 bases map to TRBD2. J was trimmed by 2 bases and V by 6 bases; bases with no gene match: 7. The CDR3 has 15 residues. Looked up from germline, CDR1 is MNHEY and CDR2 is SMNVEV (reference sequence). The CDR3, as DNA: TGTGCCAGCAGCGTATCTAGCGGGAGTACCTACGAGCAGTACTTC. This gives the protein CASSVSSGSTYEQYF.

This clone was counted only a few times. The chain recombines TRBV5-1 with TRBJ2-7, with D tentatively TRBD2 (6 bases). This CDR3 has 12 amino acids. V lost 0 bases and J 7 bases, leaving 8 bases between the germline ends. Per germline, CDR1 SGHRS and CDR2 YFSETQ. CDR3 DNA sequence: TGCGCCAGCAGCTTGGGTGGAGGGGAGCAGTACTTC. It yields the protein CASSLGGGEQYF.

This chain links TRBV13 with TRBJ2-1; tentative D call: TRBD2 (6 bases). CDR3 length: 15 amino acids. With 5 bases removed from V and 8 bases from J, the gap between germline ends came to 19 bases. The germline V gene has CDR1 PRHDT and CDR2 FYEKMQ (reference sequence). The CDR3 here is CASSSPSEPDYEQFF. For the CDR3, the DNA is TGTGCCAGCAGCAGCCCTAGCGAACCGGATTATGAGCAGTTCTTC.

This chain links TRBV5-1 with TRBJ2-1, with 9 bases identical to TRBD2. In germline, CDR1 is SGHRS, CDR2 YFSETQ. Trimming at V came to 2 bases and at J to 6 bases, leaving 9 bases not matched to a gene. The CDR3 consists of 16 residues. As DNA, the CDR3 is TGCGCCAGCAGCTTTTCGTCTCAACTAGCGGGCAATGAGCAGTTCTTC. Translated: CASSFSSQLAGNEQFF. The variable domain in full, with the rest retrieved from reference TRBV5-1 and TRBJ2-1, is KAGVTQTPRYLIKTRGQQVTLSCSPISGHRSVSWYQQTPGQGLQFLFEYFSETQRNKGNFPGRFSGRQFSNSRSEMNVSTLELGDSALYLCASSFSSQLAGNEQFFGPGTRLTVL.

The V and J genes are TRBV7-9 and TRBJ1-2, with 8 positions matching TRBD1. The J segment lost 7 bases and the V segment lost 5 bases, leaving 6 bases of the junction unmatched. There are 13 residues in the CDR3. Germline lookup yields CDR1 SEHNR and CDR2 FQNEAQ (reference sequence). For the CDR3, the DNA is TGTGCCAGCAGCCCGGACAGGGCCCCTGGCTACACCTTC. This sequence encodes CASSPDRAPGYTF.

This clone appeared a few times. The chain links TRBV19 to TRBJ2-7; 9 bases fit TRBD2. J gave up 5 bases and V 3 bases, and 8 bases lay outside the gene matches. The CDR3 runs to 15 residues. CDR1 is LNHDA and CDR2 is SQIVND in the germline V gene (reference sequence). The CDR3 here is CASSIGREGLDEQYF. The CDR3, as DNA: TGTGCCAGTAGTATTGGGCGGGAGGGCCTCGACGAGCAGTACTTC.

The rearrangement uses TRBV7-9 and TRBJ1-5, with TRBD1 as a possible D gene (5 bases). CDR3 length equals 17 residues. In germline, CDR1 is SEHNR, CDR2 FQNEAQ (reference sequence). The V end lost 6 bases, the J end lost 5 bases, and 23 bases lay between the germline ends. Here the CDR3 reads CASRPFQALWGDQPQHF. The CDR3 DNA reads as TGTGCCAGCAGACCATTCCAGGCGTTGTGGGGGGATCAGCCCCAGCATTTT.

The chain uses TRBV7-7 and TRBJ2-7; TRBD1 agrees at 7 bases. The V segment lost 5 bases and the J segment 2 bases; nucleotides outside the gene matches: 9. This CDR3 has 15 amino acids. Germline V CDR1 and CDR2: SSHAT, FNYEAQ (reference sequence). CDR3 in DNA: TGTGCCAGCAGCCACTGGGGCAGGGGGACCTACGAGCAGTACTTC. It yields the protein CASSHWGRGTYEQYF.

CDR3 residues: CASRGAGVAQYF. For the CDR3, the DNA is TGCGCCAGCCGGGGGGCCGGGGTCGCGCAGTATTTT. The rearrangement joins TRBV4-1 to TRBJ2-3; D might be TRBD2 (7 bases). Trimming shortened V by 8 bases and J by 10 bases, and 16 bases separated the two germline ends. The CDR3 has 12 residues. Per germline, CDR1 MGHRA and CDR2 YSYEKL.

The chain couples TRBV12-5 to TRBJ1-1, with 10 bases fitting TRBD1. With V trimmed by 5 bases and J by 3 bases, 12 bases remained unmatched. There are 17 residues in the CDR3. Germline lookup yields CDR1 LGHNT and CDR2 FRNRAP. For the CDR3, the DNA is TGTGCTAGTGGTGCATCGGGGACAGGGGTAAAGGACACTGAAGCTTTCTTT. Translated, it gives CASGASGTGVKDTEAFF. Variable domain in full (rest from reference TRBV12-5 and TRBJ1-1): DARVTQTPRHKVTEMGQEVTMRCQPILGHNTVFWYRQTMMQGLELLAYFRNRAPLDDSGMPKDRFSAEMPDATLATLKIQPSEPRDSAVYFCASGASGTGVKDTEAFFGQGTRLTVV.

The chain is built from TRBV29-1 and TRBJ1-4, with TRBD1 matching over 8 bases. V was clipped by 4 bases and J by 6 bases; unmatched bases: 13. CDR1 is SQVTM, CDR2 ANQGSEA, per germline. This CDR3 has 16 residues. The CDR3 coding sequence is TGCAGCGTTGCGGCCTCTACGACAGGGGTGGATGAAAAACTGTTTTTT. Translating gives CSVAASTTGVDEKLFF.

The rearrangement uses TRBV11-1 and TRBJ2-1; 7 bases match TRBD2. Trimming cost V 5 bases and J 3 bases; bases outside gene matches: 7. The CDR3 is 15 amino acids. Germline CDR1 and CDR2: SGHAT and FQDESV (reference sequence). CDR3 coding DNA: TGTGCCAGCAGCCTAAAGACTAGCAGCTACAATGAGCAGTTCTTC. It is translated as CASSLKTSSYNEQFF.

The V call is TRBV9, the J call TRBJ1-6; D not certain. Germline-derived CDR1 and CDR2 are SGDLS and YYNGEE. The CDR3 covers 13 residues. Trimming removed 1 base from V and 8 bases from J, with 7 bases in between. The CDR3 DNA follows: TGTGCCAGCAGCGTATCGGAGGATTCACCCCTCCACTTT. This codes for CASSVSEDSPLHF. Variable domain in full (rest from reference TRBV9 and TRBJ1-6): DSGVTQTPKHLITATGQRVTLRCSPRSGDLSVYWYQQSLDQGLQFLIQYYNGEERAKGNILERFSAQQFPDLHSELNLSSLELGDSALYFCASSVSEDSPLHFGNGTRLTVT.

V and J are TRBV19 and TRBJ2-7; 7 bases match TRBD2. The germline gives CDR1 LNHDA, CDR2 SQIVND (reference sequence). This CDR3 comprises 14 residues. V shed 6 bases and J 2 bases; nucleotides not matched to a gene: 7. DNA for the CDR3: TGTGCCAGTAGATTGAGGGAGGGCCCCTACGAGCAGTACTTC. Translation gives CASRLREGPYEQYF.

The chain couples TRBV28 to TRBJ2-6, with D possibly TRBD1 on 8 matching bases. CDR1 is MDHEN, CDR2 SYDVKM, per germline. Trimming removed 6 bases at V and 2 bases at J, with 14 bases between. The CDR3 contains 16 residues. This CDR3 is CASSNRGGTGANVLTF. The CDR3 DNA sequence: TGTGCCAGCAGCAACAGGGGGGGGACTGGGGCCAACGTCCTGACTTTC.

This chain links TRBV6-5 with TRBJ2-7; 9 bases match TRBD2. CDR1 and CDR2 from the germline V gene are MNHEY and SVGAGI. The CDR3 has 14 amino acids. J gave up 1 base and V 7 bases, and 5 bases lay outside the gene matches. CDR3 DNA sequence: TGTGCCAGCATGAACCTAGCGGGGTCCTACGAGCAGTACTTC. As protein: CASMNLAGSYEQYF.

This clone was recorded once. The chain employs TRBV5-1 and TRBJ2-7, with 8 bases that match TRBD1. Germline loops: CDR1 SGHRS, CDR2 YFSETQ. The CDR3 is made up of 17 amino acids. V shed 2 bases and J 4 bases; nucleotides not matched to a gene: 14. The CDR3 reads CASSFGQGGRGPYEQYF. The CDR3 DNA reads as TGCGCCAGCAGCTTCGGACAGGGCGGTAGGGGACCTTACGAGCAGTACTTC.

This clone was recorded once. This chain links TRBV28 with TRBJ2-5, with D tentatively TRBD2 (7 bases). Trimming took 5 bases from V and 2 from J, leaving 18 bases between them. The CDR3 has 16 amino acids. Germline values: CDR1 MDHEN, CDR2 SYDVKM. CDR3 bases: TGTGCCAGCAGTCCCACGGAGGGGGGGGCACAAGAGACCCAGTACTTC. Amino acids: CASSPTEGGAQETQYF. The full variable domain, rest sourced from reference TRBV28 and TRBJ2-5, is DVKVTQSSRYLVKRTGEKVFLECVQDMDHENMFWYRQDPGLGLRLIYFSYDVKMKEKGDIPEGYSVSREKKERFSLILESASTNQTSMYLCASSPTEGGAQETQYFGPGTRLLVL.

CDR3 nucleotide sequence: TGTGCCAGCAGGGGCTCGTTTGGGGGCCCTGAAGCTTTCTTT. It is translated as CASRGSFGGPEAFF. The chain combines TRBV6-1 with TRBJ1-1; maybe TRBD1 (6 bases). The CDR3 loop spans 14 amino acids. Between the trimmed V and J ends, which lost 6 bases and 6 bases, there was a span of 17 bases. From germline, CDR1 is MNHNS and CDR2 SASEGT.

The CDR3 nucleotides are TGCGCCAGCGATGAAGAGCGGGCCCCACCCCACCGCGAGCAGTACTTC. Amino acid sequence: CASDEERAPPHREQYF. The V call is TRBV10-2, the J call TRBJ2-7; perhaps TRBD2 as D (6 bases). Germline V CDR1 and CDR2: WSHSY, SAAADI. Trimming pared 8 bases from V and 6 bases from J, leaving 26 bases between. The CDR3 totals 16 residues.

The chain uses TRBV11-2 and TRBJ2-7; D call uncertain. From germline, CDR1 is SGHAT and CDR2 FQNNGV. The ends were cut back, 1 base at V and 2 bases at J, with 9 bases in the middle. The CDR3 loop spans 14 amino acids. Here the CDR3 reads CASSLGAAPYEQYF. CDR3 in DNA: TGTGCCAGCAGCTTAGGGGCAGCCCCCTACGAGCAGTACTTC.

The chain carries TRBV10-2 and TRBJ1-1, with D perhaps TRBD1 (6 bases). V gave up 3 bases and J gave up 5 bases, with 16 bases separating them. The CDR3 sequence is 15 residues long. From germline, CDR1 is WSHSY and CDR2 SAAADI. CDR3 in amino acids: CASSDPQGSSTEAFF. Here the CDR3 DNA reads TGCGCCAGCAGTGACCCCCAGGGGTCGAGTACTGAAGCTTTCTTT.

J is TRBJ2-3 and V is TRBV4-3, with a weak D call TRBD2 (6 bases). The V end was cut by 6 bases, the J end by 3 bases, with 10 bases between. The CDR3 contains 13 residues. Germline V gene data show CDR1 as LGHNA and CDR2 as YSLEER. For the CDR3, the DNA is TGCGCCAGCAGGGGAGGAGGTACAGATACGCAGTATTTT. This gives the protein CASRGGGTDTQYF.

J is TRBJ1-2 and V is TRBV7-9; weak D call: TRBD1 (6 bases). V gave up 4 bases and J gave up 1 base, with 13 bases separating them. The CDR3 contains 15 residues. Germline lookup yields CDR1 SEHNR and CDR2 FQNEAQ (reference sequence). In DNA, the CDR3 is TGTGCCAGCAGCTCGTCTGGACAGAGTAACTATGGCTACACCTTC. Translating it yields CASSSSGQSNYGYTF. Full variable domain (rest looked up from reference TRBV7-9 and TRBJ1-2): DTGVSQNPRHKITKRGQNVTFRCDPISEHNRLYWYRQTLGQGPEFLTYFQNEAQLEKSRLLSDRFSAERPKGSFSTLEIQRTEQGDSAMYLCASSSSGQSNYGYTFGSGTRLTVV.

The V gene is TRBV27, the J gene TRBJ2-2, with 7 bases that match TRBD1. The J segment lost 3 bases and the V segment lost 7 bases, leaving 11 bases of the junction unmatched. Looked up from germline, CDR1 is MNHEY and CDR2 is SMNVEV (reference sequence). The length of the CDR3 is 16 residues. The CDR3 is CASTDRVAVYTGELFF. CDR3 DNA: TGTGCCAGCACCGACAGGGTTGCAGTATACACCGGGGAGCTGTTTTTT.

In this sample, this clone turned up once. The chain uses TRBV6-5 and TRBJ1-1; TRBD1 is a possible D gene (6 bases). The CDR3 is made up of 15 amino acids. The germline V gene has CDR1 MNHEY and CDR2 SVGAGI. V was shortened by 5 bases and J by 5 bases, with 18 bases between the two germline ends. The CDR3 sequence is CASSLNRVEGTEAFF. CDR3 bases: TGTGCCAGCAGTCTTAACAGGGTGGAAGGGACTGAAGCTTTCTTT.

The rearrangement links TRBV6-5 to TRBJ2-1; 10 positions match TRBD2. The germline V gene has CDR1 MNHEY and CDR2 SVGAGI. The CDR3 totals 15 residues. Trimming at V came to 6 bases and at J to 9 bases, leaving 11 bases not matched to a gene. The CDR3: CASSPGVAGGIEQFF. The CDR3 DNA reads TGTGCCAGCAGCCCCGGGGTAGCGGGAGGAATTGAGCAGTTCTTC.